This entry is about one T cell receptor (beta chain). Its antigen remains unknown. These data come from a study of blood T cells in healthy people across ages. General study results and limits: Observed TCR beta diversity showed a strong correlation with the percentage of naive T cells as measured by flow cytometry. Fewer expanded clones and more diversity marked long-lived versus aged donors. Per million T cells, TCR beta diversity dropped roughly linearly as age increased.

The CDR3 consists of 16 residues. The V end lost 2 bases, the J end lost 3 bases, and 14 bases lay between the germline ends. Germline V gene sequence: CDR1 SNHLY, CDR2 FYNNEI. The authors isolated at least 7 million PBMCs per sample. Primed by a sample-barcoded 5' primer and a J-beta primer mix, a second PCR proceeded for about 6 to 11 cycles. TCRdb processed the 5' RACE reads anew with MiXCR; each CDR3 protein has one entry. The sample records hundreds of thousands of distinct CDR3 sequences, approximately 30% being singletons. Sequencing used blood. This receptor was identified in a woman older than 75 in good health. V gene TRBV2 combines with J gene TRBJ1-5; D is undetermined. CDR3 DNA sequence: TGTGCCAGCAGTGAAAGGCCGGGCGGGGTCAATCAGCCCCAGCATTTT. Translated, it gives CASSERPGGVNQPQHF.